The source of this T cell receptor beta chain is a study of OX40 agonist ivuxolimab in advanced cancers. Study in general: Patients were treated with ivuxolimab, an agonistic anti-OX40 (CD134) antibody.

Germline CDR1 reads MNHEY; CDR2 reads SVGAGI. Trimming took 6 bases from V and 4 from J; bases not matched to a gene: 8. The CDR3 length is 15 residues. Concerning this clone itself: The target antigen is unknown.

Study-wide points: Some of the lowest clonal expansion was seen in partial responders at 0.1-3.0 mg/kg.

No patient had autoimmune disease or received systemic immunosuppression. Repertoires were generated with immunoSEQ multiplex PCR, while TCRdb's copy carries only in-frame clones and drops some. Here the sample spans 65,000 or so clones, 80% to 85% being singletons. The sequencing here drew on CD4+ or CD8+ T cells sorted from blood, taken in a trial of the OX40 agonist ivuxolimab. The V gene is TRBV6-5, the J gene TRBJ1-5; 8 nucleotides align to TRBD1. This TCR came from an adult with an advanced solid tumor such as melanoma, head and neck, liver or kidney cancer. The CDR3, as DNA: TGTGCCAGCAGACACGGACAGGGCGGAAATCAGCCCCAGCATTTT. It specifies CASRHGQGGNQPQHF.